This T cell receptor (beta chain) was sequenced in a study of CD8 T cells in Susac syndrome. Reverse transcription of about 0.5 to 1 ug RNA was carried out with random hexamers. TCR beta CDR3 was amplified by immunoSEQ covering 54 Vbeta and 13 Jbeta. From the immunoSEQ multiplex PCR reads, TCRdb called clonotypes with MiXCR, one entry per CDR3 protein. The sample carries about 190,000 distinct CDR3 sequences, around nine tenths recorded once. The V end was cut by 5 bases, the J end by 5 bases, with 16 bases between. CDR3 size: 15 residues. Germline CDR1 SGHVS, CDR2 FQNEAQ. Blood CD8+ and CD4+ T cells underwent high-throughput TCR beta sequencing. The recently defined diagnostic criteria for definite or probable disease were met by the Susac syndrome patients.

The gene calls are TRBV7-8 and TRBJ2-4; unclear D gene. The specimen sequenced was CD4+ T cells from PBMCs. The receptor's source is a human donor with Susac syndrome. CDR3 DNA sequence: TGTGCCAGCAGCCAGGTAACACCGGGCCAAAACATTCAGTACTTC. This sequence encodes CASSQVTPGQNIQYF.